This TCR beta chain was found in a study of cytomegalovirus exposure and HLA in healthy donors. PCR involved 60 Vbeta and 13 Jbeta primers. Repertoires were generated with immunoSEQ multiplex PCR, while TCRdb's copy carries only in-frame clones and drops some. The data hold about 150,000 clones, with approximately 81% observed a single time. As to this clone: What it binds is unknown.

V gave up 5 bases and J gave up 4 bases; unmatched junction bases: 7. Germline V lookup: CDR1 GTSNPN, CDR2 SVGIG (reference sequence). This CDR3 contains 14 residues. Study-wide results and caveats: While the bulk of TCR sequences proved rare, some public TCRs turned up in many donors. Later analysis found that TCR beta chains associated with HLA were more clonally expanded than other, equally common chains.

Sequencing was carried out using PBMCs. The J gene is TRBJ2-7, the V gene TRBV30, with TRBD1 matching 11 bases. The clonotype comes from a woman between 18 and 30 years old in good health and CMV-seronegative. The CDR3 DNA sequence: TGTGCCTGGGGGTTGGGACAGGGGGTGTACGAGCAGTACTTC. Its protein is CAWGLGQGVYEQYF. Full variable domain (rest looked up from reference TRBV30 and TRBJ2-7): SQTIHQWPATLVQPVGSPLSLECTVEGTSNPNLYWYRQAAGRGLQLLFYSVGIGQISSEVPQNLSASRPQDRQFILSSKKLLLSDSGFYLCAWGLGQGVYEQYFGPGTRLTVT.